Given below is one T cell receptor beta chain in context. Sequenced by immunoSEQ multiplex PCR; TCRdb stores in-frame clones only, minus some. The sample includes approximately 30,000 clones, roughly nine tenths of them seen just once. This sample was taken from a study of STAT5B mutations in CD4+ large granular lymphocyte leukemia. Study details: Among healthy donors, a particular HLA allele went with more CDR3 'QG' motifs.

Between the trimmed V and J ends, which lost 5 bases and 3 bases, there was a span of 5 bases. Germline values: CDR1 SQVTM, CDR2 ANQGSEA. This CDR3 has 11 amino acids. The clonotype was recovered from a human donor in good health. This chain connects TRBV29-1 to TRBJ2-1, with D unresolved. Sequencing input: CD4+ T cells from blood buffy coats. The CDR3 reads CSVSDYNEQFF. The CDR3 region has the DNA TGCAGCGTTTCGGACTACAATGAGCAGTTCTTC.